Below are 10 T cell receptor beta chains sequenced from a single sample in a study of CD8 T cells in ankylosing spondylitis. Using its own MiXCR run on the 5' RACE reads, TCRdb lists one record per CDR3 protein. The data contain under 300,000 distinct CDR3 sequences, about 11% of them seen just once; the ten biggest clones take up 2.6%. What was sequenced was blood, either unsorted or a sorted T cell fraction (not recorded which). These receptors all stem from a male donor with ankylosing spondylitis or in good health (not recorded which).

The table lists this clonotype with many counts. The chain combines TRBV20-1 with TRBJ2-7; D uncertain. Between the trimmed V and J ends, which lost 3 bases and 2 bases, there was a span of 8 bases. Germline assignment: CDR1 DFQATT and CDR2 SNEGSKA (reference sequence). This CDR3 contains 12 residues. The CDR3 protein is CSASHMPYEQYF. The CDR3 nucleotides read TGCAGTGCTAGCCATATGCCCTACGAGCAGTACTTC.

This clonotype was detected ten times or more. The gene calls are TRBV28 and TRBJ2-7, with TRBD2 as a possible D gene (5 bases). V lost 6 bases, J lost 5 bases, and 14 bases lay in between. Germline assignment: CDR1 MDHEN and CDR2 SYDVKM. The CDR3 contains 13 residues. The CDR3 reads CASSGRRTNEQYF. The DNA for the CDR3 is TGTGCCAGCAGCGGGCGGAGGACCAACGAGCAGTACTTC.

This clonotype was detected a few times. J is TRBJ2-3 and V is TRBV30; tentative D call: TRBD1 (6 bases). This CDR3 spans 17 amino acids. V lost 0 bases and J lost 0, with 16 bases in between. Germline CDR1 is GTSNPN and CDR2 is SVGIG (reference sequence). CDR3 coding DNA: TGTGCCTGGAGTGTAGAAATGGGCAGGGGTAGCACAGATACGCAGTATTTT. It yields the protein CAWSVEMGRGSTDTQYF.

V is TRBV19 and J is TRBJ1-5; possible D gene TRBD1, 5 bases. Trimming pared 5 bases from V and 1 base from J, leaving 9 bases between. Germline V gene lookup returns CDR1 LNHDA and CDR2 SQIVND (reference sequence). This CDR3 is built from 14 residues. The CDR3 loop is CASSSRESNQPQHF. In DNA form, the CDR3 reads TGTGCCAGTAGTTCCAGGGAGAGCAATCAGCCCCAGCATTTT.

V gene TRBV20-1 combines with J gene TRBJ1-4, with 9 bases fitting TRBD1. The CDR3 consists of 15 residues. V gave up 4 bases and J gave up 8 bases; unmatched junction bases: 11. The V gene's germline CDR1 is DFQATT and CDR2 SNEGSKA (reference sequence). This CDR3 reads CSANRLQGAGEKLFF. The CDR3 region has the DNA TGCAGTGCTAACCGGCTACAGGGGGCGGGGGAAAAACTGTTTTTT.

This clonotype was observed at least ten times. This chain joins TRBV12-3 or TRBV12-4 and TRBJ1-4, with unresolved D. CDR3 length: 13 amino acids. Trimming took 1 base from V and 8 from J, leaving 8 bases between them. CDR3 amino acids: CASSLGRLEKLFF. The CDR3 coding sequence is TGTGCCAGCAGTTTAGGACGTCTAGAAAAACTGTTTTTT.

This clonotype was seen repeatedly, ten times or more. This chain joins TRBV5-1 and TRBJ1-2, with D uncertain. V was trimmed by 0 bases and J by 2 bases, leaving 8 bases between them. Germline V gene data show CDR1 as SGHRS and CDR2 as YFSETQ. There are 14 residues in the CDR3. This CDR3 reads CASSLAPENYGYTF. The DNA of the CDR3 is TGCGCCAGCAGCTTGGCCCCAGAAAACTATGGCTACACCTTC.

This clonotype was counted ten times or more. For the CDR3, the DNA is TGCGCCAGCAGCTTGGACCCGACAGGGCCCGATTCACCCCTCCACTTT. Its translation: CASSLDPTGPDSPLHF. The chain joins TRBV5-1 to TRBJ1-6; TRBD1 matches 7 bases. The junction had 8 bases not matched to a gene; V was cut back by 0 bases and J by 8 bases. CDR3 length equals 16 residues. Looked up from germline, CDR1 is SGHRS and CDR2 is YFSETQ.

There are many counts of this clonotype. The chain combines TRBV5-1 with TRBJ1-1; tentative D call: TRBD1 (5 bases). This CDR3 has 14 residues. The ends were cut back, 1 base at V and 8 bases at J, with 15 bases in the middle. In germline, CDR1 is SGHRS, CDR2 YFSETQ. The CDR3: CASSLYTGAQEAFF. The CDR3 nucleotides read TGCGCCAGCAGCTTGTATACCGGGGCCCAAGAAGCTTTCTTT.

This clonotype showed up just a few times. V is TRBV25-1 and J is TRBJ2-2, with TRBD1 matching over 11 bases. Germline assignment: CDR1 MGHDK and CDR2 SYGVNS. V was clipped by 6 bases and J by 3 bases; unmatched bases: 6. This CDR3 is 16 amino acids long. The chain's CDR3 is CASSGGDRGYTGELFF. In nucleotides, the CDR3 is TGTGCCAGCAGCGGAGGGGACAGGGGGTACACCGGGGAGCTGTTTTTT.